These 23 T cell receptor beta chains came from one sample sequenced in a study of T cells after yellow fever vaccination. TCRdb reanalysed the 5' RACE reads using MiXCR and keeps one entry per CDR3 protein. The repertoire holds roughly 4,600 distinct CDR3 sequences, with about 7.1% as singletons. Sample: PBMCs, either bulk or a sorted T-cell subset (CD4+, CD8+, memory, or dextramer-sorted; not recorded which), taken 15 days after the yellow fever booster vaccination. Source of these receptors: a man under 40 who received the YFV17D yellow fever vaccine.

By its share, this clonotype is medium-sized. The rearrangement links TRBV15 to TRBJ2-1, with D maybe TRBD1 (5 bases). The CDR3 sequence is 13 residues long. With 3 bases removed from V and 9 bases from J, the gap between germline ends came to 12 bases. The germline V gene has CDR1 LNHNV and CDR2 YYDKDF (reference sequence). CDR3 sequence: CATSRARGSEQFF. The CDR3, as DNA: TGTGCCACCAGCAGGGCTAGGGGTTCTGAGCAGTTCTTC.

This clonotype is labeled medium-sized (0.01 to 0.1%). This CDR3 reads CASSPVAGNYNEQFF. The CDR3 nucleotides read TGTGCCAGCAGCCCGGTAGCGGGAAATTACAATGAGCAGTTCTTC. The V gene is TRBV7-3, the J gene TRBJ2-1; TRBD2 agrees at 8 bases. Per the germline V gene, CDR1 is SGHTA and CDR2 is FQGTGA. The CDR3 has 15 residues. V gave up 5 bases and J gave up 4 bases; unmatched junction bases: 7.

This clonotype is medium-sized (0.01 to 0.1%) by share. The rearrangement joins TRBV5-1 to TRBJ2-5; no clear D gene. The germline V gene has CDR1 SGHRS and CDR2 YFSETQ. There are 16 residues in the CDR3. V was clipped by 3 bases and J by 4 bases, with 19 bases between them. The CDR3 DNA follows: TGCGCCAGCAGCTCCCTACATGGTTCCGGTACAGAGACCCAGTACTTC. Translated: CASSSLHGSGTETQYF.

This clonotype is medium-sized. The V call is TRBV10-2, the J call TRBJ2-2; 12 bases agree with TRBD2. This CDR3 has 17 amino acids. After removal of 3 bases from V and 1 base from J, the junction contained 3 bases not matched to a gene. Per the germline V gene, CDR1 is WSHSY and CDR2 is SAAADI. The CDR3 nucleotides read TGCGCCAGCAGTGATCCGGGACTAGCGGGGAACACCGGGGAGCTGTTTTTT. Translation gives CASSDPGLAGNTGELFF.

By share, this clonotype ranks as medium-sized. The rearrangement uses TRBV7-6 and TRBJ2-2; no firm D call. Germline assignment: CDR1 SGHVS and CDR2 FNYEAQ. Trimming shortened V by 4 bases and J by 0 bases, and 12 bases separated the two germline ends. CDR3 length: 16 amino acids. CDR3 bases: TGTGCCAGCAGCTCGGGTCTGCTCGCGAACACCGGGGAGCTGTTTTTT. This gives the protein CASSSGLLANTGELFF.

This clonotype is deemed medium-sized (0.01 to 0.1%). The rearrangement links TRBV5-6 to TRBJ2-7; 9 nucleotides line up with TRBD2. The germline gives CDR1 SGHDT, CDR2 YYEEEE. The junction had 10 bases not matched to a gene; V was cut back by 6 bases and J by 6 bases. The CDR3 contains 14 residues. CDR3 in DNA: TGTGCCAGCACAAAAGCGGGAGGTCTCCGCGAGCAGTACTTC. Residues: CASTKAGGLREQYF.

The chain combines TRBV3-1 with TRBJ2-7; D possibly uses TRBD1 or TRBD2 (5 bases each). Between the trimmed V and J ends, which lost 7 bases and 5 bases, there was a span of 21 bases. CDR1 and CDR2 from the germline V gene are LGHDT and YNNKEL (reference sequence). The CDR3 has 15 amino acids. CDR3 sequence (DNA): TGTGCCAGCACCAAGCTCCTCTCCGGGACCCACGAGCAGTACTTC. This encodes CASTKLLSGTHEQYF.

This chain uses TRBV29-1 with TRBJ2-7; TRBD2 aligns across 11 bases. The CDR3 is 15 amino acids. Germline-derived CDR1 and CDR2 are SQVTM and ANQGSEA. Losses at the gene ends were 6 bases for V and 2 bases for J; bases not matched to a gene: 9. In nucleotides, the CDR3 is TGCAGCGTGAAGAGTAGCGGGAGGGGAACCTACGAGCAGTACTTC. Its protein product is CSVKSSGRGTYEQYF.

The sample holds many counts of this clonotype. The chain joins TRBV10-3 to TRBJ2-5; 8 bases line up with TRBD1. The CDR3 is 11 amino acids. Germline CDR1 reads ENHRY; CDR2 reads SYGVKD. Trimming at V came to 10 bases and at J to 5 bases, leaving 3 bases not matched to a gene. CDR3 in amino acids: CATRGRETQYF. In nucleotides, the CDR3 is TGTGCCACCAGGGGGCGTGAGACCCAGTACTTC.

This clonotype ranks as medium-sized (0.01 to 0.1%). The V call is TRBV7-8, the J call TRBJ1-5; D call uncertain. With 8 bases removed from V and 2 bases from J, the gap between germline ends came to 13 bases. The CDR3 has 14 residues. Per germline, CDR1 SGHVS and CDR2 FQNEAQ. The CDR3 DNA is TGTGCCAGCGCCTTGGGGAGGGGCAATCAGCCCCAGCATTTT. Translating it yields CASALGRGNQPQHF.

In this sample, this clonotype turned up many times. Here the CDR3 DNA reads TGTGCCAGCAGGGAACAGCGGGAGTGGCTGTACTTC. This translates into CASREQREWLYF. The chain recombines TRBV7-8 with TRBJ2-7; 8 bases match TRBD2. The CDR3 covers 12 residues. Germline CDR1 is SGHVS and CDR2 is FQNEAQ. With V trimmed by 6 bases and J by 12 bases, 10 bases remained unmatched.

Within the sample, this clonotype is medium-sized. The chain has TRBV3-1 and TRBJ2-7; D may be TRBD1 or TRBD2 (6 bases each). The CDR3 loop spans 14 amino acids. Trimming shortened V by 4 bases and J by 5 bases, and 15 bases separated the two germline ends. Germline CDR1 is LGHDT and CDR2 is YNNKEL (reference sequence). The CDR3, as DNA: TGTGCCAGCAGCCTCTCCACGGGGGCCAACGAGCAGTACTTC. Its translation is CASSLSTGANEQYF.

By sample share, this clonotype is medium-sized. As DNA, the CDR3 is TGTGCCAGCAGCCAAGACATAGGGGGCTACGAGCAGTACTTC. Translation: CASSQDIGGYEQYF. The genes are TRBV3-1 and TRBJ2-7, with D maybe TRBD1 (6 bases). The CDR3 sequence is 14 residues long. CDR1 LGHDT and CDR2 YNNKEL come from the germline V gene (reference sequence). V lost 0 bases, J lost 3 bases, and 9 bases lay in between.

This clonotype qualifies as medium-sized. This chain connects TRBV6-5 to TRBJ1-6, with 7 nucleotides matching TRBD1. This CDR3 region has 16 residues. J gave up 10 bases and V 0 bases, and 9 bases lay outside the gene matches. The germline gives CDR1 MNHEY, CDR2 SVGAGI. The CDR3 coding sequence is TGTGCCAGCAGTTACTCGGGGGGACAGAACAACTCACCCCTCCACTTT. Translating gives CASSYSGGQNNSPLHF.

By proportion, this clonotype is medium-sized. V is TRBV25-1 and J is TRBJ2-1; weak D call: TRBD1 (5 bases). The CDR3 is 16 amino acids. CDR1 and CDR2 (germline): MGHDK, SYGVNS. V lost 5 bases, J lost 2 bases, and 16 bases lay in between. CDR3 loop: CASSPKDKGPYNEQFF. In DNA form, the CDR3 reads TGTGCCAGCAGTCCCAAGGACAAGGGCCCCTACAATGAGCAGTTCTTC.

This clonotype counts as medium-sized. The chain recombines TRBV6-5 with TRBJ2-7, with D unresolved. Trimming took 7 bases from V and 3 from J, leaving 16 bases between them. The CDR3 totals 14 residues. CDR1 is MNHEY and CDR2 is SVGAGI in the germline V gene. The CDR3 spells CASTPSGVIYEQYF. The CDR3 DNA follows: TGTGCCAGCACCCCATCAGGCGTTATCTACGAGCAGTACTTC.

The table lists this clonotype with many counts. The rearrangement links TRBV5-4 to TRBJ1-1; 8 positions agree with TRBD1. Trimming took 0 bases from V and 0 from J; bases not matched to a gene: 4. CDR1 SGHNT and CDR2 YYREEE come from the germline V gene (reference sequence). This CDR3 spans 16 amino acids. The DNA for the CDR3 is TGTGCCAGCAGCTTGGGAAGGACAGGGCTGAACACTGAAGCTTTCTTT. As protein: CASSLGRTGLNTEAFF.

By share, this clonotype ranks as medium-sized. This sequence joins TRBV24-1 and TRBJ2-2; 7 bases are a match to TRBD1. From germline, CDR1 is KGHDR and CDR2 SFDVKD. CDR3 length: 14 residues. Germline trimming cut 5 bases from V and 9 bases from J; bases unmatched to any gene: 8. CDR3 sequence (DNA): TGTGCCACCAGTGGGACAGGAAACCCCCGGGAGCTGTTTTTT. This sequence encodes CATSGTGNPRELFF.

In this sample, this clonotype is medium-sized. This chain links TRBV29-1 with TRBJ2-1, with D perhaps TRBD1 or TRBD2 (6 bases each). In germline, CDR1 is SQVTM, CDR2 ANQGSEA. Between the trimmed V and J ends, which lost 1 base and 8 bases, there was a span of 9 bases. This CDR3 contains 12 residues. The CDR3, as DNA: TGCAGCGTTGAAGGGAGGGGGGATGAGCAGTTCTTC. Its protein is CSVEGRGDEQFF.

By sample fraction, this clonotype is medium-sized. V gene TRBV4-2 combines with J gene TRBJ2-3; D remains ambiguous. Trimming took off 0 bases at V and 6 bases at J, with 16 bases between the two ends. This CDR3 is 16 amino acids long. Germline values: CDR1 LGHNA, CDR2 YNFKEQ. The CDR3 protein is CASSQDLRVKTDTQYF. The DNA of the CDR3 is TGTGCCAGCAGCCAAGACTTACGGGTTAAGACGGATACGCAGTATTTT.

This clonotype qualifies as medium-sized (0.01 to 0.1%). The chain carries TRBV19 and TRBJ2-5; D remains unclear. The germline CDR1 and CDR2 sequences are LNHDA and SQIVND (reference sequence). The CDR3 has 11 amino acids. V shed 5 bases and J shed 11 bases, with 12 bases lying between them. The CDR3 sequence: CASSARARQYF. CDR3 nucleotide sequence: TGTGCCAGTAGTGCCCGGGCTCGACAGTACTTC.

V and J are TRBV14 and TRBJ1-1, with TRBD1 as a possible D gene (5 bases). CDR1 is SGHDN, CDR2 FVKESK, per germline. The CDR3 has 13 residues. Trimming cost V 8 bases and J 5 bases, with 15 bases left between them. The CDR3 nucleotides read TGTGCCAGCGGCCTAGGACAAGGTACTGAAGCTTTCTTT. The encoded protein is CASGLGQGTEAFF.

By proportion, this clonotype is medium-sized. The chain combines TRBV5-1 with TRBJ2-3; a weak D match, TRBD2 (6 bases). Germline V gene data show CDR1 as SGHRS and CDR2 as YFSETQ. V was clipped by 0 bases and J by 5 bases, with 13 bases between them. CDR3 length: 15 amino acids. The CDR3 protein is CASSLEPSDKDTQYF. CDR3 DNA: TGCGCCAGCAGCTTGGAGCCTAGCGATAAAGATACGCAGTATTTT.